This TCR beta chain was sequenced for a study of immune characterization of retroperitoneal liposarcoma. TCRdb re-called the PCR reads through MiXCR, storing one row per CDR3 protein. This sample has a few thousand distinct CDR3 sequences, with approximately 42% found just once. Germline CDR1 MNHGY, CDR2 SAAAGT. V was trimmed by 2 bases and J by 4 bases, leaving 9 bases between them. The CDR3 is 15 amino acids. V and J are TRBV6-8 and TRBJ1-6; a weak D match, TRBD1 (6 bases). The specimen sequenced was tumor tissue. This receptor was taken from a male donor with retroperitoneal liposarcoma. The CDR3 coding sequence is TGTGCCAGCAGTTACAGGGGGGTTTATAATTCACCCCTCCACTTT. It specifies CASSYRGVYNSPLHF.